This T cell receptor beta chain was found in a study of cytomegalovirus exposure and HLA in healthy donors. Study as a whole: Approximately 190 million T cells yielded 100 million or so unique TCR beta sequences, as an earlier analysis found. Findings of the study overall: According to the study, some 160 TCR beta chains were cytomegalovirus-associated. No immune exposure information besides CMV serostatus was available.

This CDR3 has 13 amino acids. With V trimmed by 6 bases and J by 6 bases, 5 bases remained unmatched. CDR1 is SGHTA and CDR2 is FQGNSA in the germline V gene. Primers included in the PCR were 60 Vbeta and 13 Jbeta primers. Profiled with immunoSEQ multiplex PCR; TCRdb holds only in-frame clones, not every one. The sample gives 150,000 or so clones, roughly 80% of which show up once; roughly 1.5% is in the top ten. The sample holds a few counts of this clone. Its antigen remains unidentified. The chain couples TRBV7-2 to TRBJ1-1, with 9 bases identical to TRBD1. This TCR came from a woman in her twenties or thirties in good health and CMV-seronegative. The sequenced material came from PBMCs. The DNA for the CDR3 is TGTGCCAGCAGTCGAGACAGGGGGTCTGAAGCTTTCTTT. Translation gives CASSRDRGSEAFF. The full variable domain, in which reference TRBV7-2 and TRBJ1-1 provide the parts outside the CDR3, is GAGVSQSPSNKVTEKGKDVELRCDPISGHTALYWYRQSLGQGLEFLIYFQGNSAPDKSGLPSDRFSAERTGGSVSTLTIQRTQQEDSAVYLCASSRDRGSEAFFGQGTRLTVV.